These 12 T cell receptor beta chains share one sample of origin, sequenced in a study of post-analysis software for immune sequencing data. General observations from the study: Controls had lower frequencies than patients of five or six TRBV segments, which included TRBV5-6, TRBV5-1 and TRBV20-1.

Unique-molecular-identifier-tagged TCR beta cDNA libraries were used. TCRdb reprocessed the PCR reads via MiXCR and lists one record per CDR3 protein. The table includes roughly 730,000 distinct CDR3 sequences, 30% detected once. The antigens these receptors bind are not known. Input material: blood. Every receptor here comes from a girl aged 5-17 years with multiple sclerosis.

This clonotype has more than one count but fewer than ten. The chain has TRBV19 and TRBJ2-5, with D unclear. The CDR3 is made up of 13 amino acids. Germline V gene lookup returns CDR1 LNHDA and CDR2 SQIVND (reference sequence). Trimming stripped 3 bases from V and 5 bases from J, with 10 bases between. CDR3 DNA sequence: TGTGCCAGTAGTATGGGATTTGGGGAGACCCAGTACTTC. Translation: CASSMGFGETQYF.

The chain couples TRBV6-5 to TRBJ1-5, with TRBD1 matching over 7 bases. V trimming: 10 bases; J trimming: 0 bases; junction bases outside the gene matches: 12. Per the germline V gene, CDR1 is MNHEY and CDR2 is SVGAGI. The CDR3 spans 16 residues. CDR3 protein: CATRLTGSYSNQPQHF. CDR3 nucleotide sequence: TGTGCCACCCGACTGACAGGGTCCTATAGCAATCAGCCCCAGCATTTT.

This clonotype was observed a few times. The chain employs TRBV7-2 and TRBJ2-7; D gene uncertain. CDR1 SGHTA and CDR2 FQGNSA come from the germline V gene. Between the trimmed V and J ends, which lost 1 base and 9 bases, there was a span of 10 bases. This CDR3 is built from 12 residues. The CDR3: CASSLEIGGQYF. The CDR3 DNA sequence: TGTGCCAGCAGCTTAGAAATTGGTGGGCAGTACTTC.

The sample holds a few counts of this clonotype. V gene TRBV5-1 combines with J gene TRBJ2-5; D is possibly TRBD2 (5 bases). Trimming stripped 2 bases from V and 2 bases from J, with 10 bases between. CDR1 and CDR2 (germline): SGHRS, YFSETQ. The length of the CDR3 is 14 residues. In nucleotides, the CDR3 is TGCGCCAGCAGCTTCCGGGGAACTCAAGAGACCCAGTACTTC. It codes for CASSFRGTQETQYF.

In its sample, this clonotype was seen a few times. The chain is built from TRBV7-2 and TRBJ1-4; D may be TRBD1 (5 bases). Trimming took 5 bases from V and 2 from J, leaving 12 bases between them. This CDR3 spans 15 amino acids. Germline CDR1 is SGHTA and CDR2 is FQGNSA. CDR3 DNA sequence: TGTGCCAGCAGCGCCAACAGGCTCACTAATGAAAAACTGTTTTTT. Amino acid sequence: CASSANRLTNEKLFF.

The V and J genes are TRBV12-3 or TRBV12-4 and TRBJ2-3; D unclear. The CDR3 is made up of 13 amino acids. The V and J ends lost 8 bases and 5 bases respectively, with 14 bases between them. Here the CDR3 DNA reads TGTGCCAGCCCCGGGCTTCAAGGAGATACGCAGTATTTT. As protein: CASPGLQGDTQYF.

The CDR3: CSITMGSASETQYF. The CDR3 DNA reads TGCAGCATAACGATGGGTTCTGCAAGCGAGACCCAGTACTTC. The genes are TRBV29-1 and TRBJ2-5; D gene uncertain. V lost 8 bases and J 5 bases, leaving 21 bases between the germline ends. The V gene's germline CDR1 is SQVTM and CDR2 ANQGSEA. The CDR3 consists of 14 residues.

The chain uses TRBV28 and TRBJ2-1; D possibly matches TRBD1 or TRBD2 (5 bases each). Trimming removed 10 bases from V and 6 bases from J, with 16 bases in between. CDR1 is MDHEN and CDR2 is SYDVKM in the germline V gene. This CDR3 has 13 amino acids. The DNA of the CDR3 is TGTGCCACCCCGGGACCCTCAACCAATGAGCAGTTCTTC. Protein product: CATPGPSTNEQFF.

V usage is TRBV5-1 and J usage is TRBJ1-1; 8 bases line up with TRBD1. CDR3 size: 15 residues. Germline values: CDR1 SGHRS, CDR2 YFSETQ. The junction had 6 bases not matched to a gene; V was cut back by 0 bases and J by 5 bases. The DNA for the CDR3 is TGCGCCAGCAGCTTGGCCCAGGGGGCGGGTACTGAAGCTTTCTTT. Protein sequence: CASSLAQGAGTEAFF.

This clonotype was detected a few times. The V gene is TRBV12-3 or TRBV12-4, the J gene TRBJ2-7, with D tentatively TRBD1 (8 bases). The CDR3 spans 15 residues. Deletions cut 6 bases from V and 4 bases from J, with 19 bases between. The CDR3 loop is CASSPGGGSIYEQYF. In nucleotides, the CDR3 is TGTGCCAGCAGCCCAGGGGGCGGGAGCATATACGAGCAGTACTTC.

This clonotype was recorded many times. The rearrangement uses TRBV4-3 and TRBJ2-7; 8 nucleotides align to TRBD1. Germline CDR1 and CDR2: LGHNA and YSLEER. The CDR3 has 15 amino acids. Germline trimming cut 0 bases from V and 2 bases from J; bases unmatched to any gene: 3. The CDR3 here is CASSQEKDRAYEQYF. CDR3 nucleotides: TGCGCCAGCAGCCAAGAAAAGGACAGGGCCTACGAGCAGTACTTC.

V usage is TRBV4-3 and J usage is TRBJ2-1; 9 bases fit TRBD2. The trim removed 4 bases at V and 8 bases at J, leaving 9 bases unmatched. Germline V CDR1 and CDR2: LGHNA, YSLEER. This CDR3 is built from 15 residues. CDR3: CASSRLGTSLHEQFF. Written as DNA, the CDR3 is TGCGCCAGCAGCCGCCTAGGGACTAGCCTCCATGAGCAGTTCTTC.